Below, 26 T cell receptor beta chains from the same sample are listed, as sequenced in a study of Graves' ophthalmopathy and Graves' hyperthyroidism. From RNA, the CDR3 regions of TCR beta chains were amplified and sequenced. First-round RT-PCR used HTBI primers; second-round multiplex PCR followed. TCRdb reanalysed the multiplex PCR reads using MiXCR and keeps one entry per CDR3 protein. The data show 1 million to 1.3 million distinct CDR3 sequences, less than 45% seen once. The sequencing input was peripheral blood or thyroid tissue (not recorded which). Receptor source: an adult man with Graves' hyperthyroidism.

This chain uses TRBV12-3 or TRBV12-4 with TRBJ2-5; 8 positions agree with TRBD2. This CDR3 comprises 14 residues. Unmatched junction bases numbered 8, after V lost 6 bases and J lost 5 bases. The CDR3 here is CASSVRGGWETQYF. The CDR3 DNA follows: TGTGCCAGCAGCGTCCGGGGGGGGTGGGAGACCCAGTACTTC.

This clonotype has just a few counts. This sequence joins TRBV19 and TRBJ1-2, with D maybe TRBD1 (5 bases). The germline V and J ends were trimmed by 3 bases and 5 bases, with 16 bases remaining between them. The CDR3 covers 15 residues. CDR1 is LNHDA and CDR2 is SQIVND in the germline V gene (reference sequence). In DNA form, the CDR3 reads TGTGCCAGTAGTATTACCCAGGGCGACAAATATGGCTACACCTTC. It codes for CASSITQGDKYGYTF.

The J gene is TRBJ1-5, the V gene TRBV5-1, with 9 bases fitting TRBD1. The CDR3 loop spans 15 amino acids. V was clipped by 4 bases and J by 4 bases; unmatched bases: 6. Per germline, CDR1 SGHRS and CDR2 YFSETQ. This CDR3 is CASSPQGAWNQPQHF. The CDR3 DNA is TGCGCCAGCAGCCCACAGGGGGCATGGAATCAGCCCCAGCATTTT.

The CDR3, as DNA: TGTGCCGGAACCAGACCAGGTCGCCAGGAAAAACTGTTTTTT. It specifies CAGTRPGRQEKLFF. V is TRBV6-1 and J is TRBJ1-4; unclear D gene. The CDR3 is made up of 14 amino acids. The V end was cut by 11 bases, the J end by 8 bases, with 21 bases between. Per the germline V gene, CDR1 is MNHNS and CDR2 is SASEGT.

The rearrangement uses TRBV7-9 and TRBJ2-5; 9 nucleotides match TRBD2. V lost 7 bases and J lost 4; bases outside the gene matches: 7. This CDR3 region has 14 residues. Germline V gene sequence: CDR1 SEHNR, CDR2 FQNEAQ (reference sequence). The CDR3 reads CASNRASGIETQYF. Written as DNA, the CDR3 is TGTGCCAGCAATCGGGCTAGCGGGATAGAGACCCAGTACTTC.

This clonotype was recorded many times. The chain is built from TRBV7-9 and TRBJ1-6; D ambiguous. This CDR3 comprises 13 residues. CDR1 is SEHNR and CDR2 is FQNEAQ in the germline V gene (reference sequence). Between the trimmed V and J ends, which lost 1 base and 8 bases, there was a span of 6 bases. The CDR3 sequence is CASSLERDSPLHF. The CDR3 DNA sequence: TGTGCCAGCAGCTTAGAGCGGGATTCACCCCTCCACTTT.

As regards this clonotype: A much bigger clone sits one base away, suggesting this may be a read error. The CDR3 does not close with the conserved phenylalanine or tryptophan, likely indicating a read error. CDR3 residues: CASSNRDLQPQHL. CDR3 nucleotides: TGTGCCAGTAGTAACAGGGATCTGCAGCCCCAGCATCTT. The chain recombines TRBV19 with TRBJ1-5; weak D call: TRBD1 (6 bases). The CDR3 has 13 amino acids. Trimming stripped 4 bases from V and 7 bases from J, with 11 bases between. The germline gives CDR1 LNHDA, CDR2 SQIVND (reference sequence).

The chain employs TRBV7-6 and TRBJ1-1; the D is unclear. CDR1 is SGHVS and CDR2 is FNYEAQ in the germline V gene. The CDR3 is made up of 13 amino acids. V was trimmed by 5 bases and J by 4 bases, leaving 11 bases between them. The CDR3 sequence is CASSLAASTEAFF. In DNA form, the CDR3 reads TGTGCCAGCAGCCTCGCGGCCAGCACTGAAGCTTTCTTT.

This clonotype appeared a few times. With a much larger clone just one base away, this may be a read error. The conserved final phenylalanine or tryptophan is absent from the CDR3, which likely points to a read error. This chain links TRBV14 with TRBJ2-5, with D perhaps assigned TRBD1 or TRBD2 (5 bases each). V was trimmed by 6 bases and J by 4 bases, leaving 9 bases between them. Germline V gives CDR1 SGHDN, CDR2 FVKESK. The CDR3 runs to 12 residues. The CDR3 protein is CASRRDGETQYL. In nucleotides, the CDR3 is TGTGCCAGCAGGAGGGACGGAGAGACCCAGTACCTC.

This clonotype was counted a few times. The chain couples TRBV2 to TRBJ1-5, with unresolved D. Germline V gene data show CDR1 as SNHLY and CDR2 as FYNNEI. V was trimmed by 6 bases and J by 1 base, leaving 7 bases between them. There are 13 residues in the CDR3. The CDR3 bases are TGTGCCAGCAGGGTAGTAAGCAATCAGCCCCAGCATTTT. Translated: CASRVVSNQPQHF.

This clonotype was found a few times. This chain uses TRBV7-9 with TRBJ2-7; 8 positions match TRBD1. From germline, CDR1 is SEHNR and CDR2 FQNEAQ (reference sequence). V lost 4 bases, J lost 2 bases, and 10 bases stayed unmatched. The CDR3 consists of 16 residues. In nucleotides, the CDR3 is TGTGCCAGCAGCTCCGACCAGGACAGGGCCGCCTACGAGCAGTACTTC. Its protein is CASSSDQDRAAYEQYF.

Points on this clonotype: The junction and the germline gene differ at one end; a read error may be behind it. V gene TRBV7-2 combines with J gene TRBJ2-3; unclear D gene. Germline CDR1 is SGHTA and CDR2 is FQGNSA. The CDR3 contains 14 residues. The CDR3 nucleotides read TGTGCCAGCAGTTTAGGCACCTCAACCGATACGCAGTATTTT. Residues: CASSLGTSTDTQYF. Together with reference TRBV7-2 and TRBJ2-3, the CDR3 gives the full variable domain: GAGVSQSPSNKVTEKGKDVELRCDPISGHTALYWYRQSLGQGLEFLIYFQGNSAPDKSGLPSDRFSAERTGGSVSTLTIQRTQQEDSAVYLCASSLGTSTDTQYFGPGTRLTVL.

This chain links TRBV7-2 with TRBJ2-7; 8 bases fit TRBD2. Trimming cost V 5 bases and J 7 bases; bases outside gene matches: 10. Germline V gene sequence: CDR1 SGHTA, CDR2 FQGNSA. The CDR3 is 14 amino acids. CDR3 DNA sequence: TGTGCCAGCAGCCCGGGCCTAGCGGGCCTAGAGCAGTACTTC. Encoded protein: CASSPGLAGLEQYF. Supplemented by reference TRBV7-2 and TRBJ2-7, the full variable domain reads GAGVSQSPSNKVTEKGKDVELRCDPISGHTALYWYRQSLGQGLEFLIYFQGNSAPDKSGLPSDRFSAERTGGSVSTLTIQRTQQEDSAVYLCASSPGLAGLEQYFGPGTRLTVT.

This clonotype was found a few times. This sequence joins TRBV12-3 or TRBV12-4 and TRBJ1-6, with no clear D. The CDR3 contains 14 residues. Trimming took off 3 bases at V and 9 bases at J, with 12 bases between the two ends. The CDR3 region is CASSLPARGSPLHF. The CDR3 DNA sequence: TGTGCCAGCAGTTTGCCCGCACGGGGTTCACCCCTCCACTTT.

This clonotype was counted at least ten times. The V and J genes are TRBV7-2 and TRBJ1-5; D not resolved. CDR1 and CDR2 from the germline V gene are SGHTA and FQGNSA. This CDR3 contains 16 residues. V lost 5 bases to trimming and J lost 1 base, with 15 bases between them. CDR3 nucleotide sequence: TGTGCCAGCAGCCACACAGTTCGAGGGAGCAATCAGCCCCAGCATTTT. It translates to CASSHTVRGSNQPQHF.

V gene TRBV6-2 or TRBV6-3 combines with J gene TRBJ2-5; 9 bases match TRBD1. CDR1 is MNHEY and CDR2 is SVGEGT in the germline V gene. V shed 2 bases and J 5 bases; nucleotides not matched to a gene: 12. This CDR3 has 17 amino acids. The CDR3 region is CASSYATTGGSGETQYF. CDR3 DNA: TGTGCCAGCAGTTACGCTACAACAGGGGGCTCAGGCGAGACCCAGTACTTC.

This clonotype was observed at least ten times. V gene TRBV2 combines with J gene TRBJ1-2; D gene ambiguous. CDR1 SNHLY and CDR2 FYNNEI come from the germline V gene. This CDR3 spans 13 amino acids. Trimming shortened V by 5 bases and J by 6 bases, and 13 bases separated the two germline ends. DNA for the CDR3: TGTGCCAGCAGTCTGACAAGAGAGGATGGCTACACCTTC. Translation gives CASSLTREDGYTF.

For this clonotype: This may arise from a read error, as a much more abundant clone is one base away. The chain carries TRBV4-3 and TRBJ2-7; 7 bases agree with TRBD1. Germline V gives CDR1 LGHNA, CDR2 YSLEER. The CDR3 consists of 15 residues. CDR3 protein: CASSQGTGSSYEQCF. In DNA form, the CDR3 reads TGCGCCAGCAGCCAAGGGACAGGTAGCTCCTACGAGCAGTGCTTC.

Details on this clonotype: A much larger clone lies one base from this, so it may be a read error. CDR3 DNA sequence: TGTGTCAGCAGCGGGGGGCAGCCGGCAGCTTTCTTT. It encodes CVSSGGQPAAFF. The genes are TRBV11-3 and TRBJ1-1, with D possibly TRBD1 on 6 matching bases. Germline V gene data show CDR1 as SGHNT and CDR2 as YENEEA. This CDR3 contains 12 residues. The complete variable domain, with remaining parts taken from reference TRBV11-3 and TRBJ1-1, reads EAGVVQSPRYKIIEKKQPVAFWCNPISGHNTLYWYLQNLGQGPELLIRYENEEAVDDSQLPKDRFSAERLKGVDSTLKIQPAELGDSAVYLCVSSGGQPAAFFGQGTRLTVV.

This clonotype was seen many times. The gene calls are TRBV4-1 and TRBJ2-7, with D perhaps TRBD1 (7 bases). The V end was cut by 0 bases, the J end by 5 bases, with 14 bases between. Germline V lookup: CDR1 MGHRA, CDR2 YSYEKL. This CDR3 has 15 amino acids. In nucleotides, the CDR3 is TGCGCCAGCAGCCAAGATCGCCAGGGGGGCGACGAGCAGTACTTC. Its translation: CASSQDRQGGDEQYF.

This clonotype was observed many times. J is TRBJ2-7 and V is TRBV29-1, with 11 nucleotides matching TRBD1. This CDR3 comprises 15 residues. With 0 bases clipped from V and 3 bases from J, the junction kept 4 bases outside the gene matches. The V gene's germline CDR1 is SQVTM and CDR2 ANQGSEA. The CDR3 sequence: CSVEDGTGGLYEQYF. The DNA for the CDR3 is TGCAGCGTTGAAGATGGGACAGGGGGGCTCTACGAGCAGTACTTC.

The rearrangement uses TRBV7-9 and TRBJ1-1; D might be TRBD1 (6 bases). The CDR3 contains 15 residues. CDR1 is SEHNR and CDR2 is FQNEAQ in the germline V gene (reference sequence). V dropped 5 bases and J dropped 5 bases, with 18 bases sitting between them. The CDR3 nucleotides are TGTGCCAGCAGCCCCAGTGGGGGGGCTGGGACTGAAGCTTTCTTT. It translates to CASSPSGGAGTEAFF.

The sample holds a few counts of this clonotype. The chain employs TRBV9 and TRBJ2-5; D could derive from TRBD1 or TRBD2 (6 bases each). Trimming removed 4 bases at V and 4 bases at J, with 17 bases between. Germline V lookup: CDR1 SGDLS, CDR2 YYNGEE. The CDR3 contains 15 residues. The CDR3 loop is CASSLNLGGPETQYF. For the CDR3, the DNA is TGTGCCAGCAGCCTCAATTTAGGGGGGCCAGAGACCCAGTACTTC.

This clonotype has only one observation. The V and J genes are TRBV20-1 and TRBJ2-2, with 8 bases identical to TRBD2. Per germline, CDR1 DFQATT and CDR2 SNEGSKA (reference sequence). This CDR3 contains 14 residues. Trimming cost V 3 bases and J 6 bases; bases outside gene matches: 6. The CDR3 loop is CSASFAGGPGELFF. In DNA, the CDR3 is TGCAGTGCTAGTTTCGCGGGGGGCCCCGGGGAGCTGTTTTTT.

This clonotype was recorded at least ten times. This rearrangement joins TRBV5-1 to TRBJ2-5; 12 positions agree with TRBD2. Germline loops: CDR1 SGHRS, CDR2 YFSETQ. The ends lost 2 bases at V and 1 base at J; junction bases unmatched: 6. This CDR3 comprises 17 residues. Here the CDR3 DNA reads TGCGCCAGCAGCTTTCTAGCGGGAGGGCGGGCCCAAGAGACCCAGTACTTC. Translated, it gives CASSFLAGGRAQETQYF.

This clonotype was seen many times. This CDR3 reads CSASRVYRGGYTF. The CDR3 nucleotides read TGCAGTGCTAGCAGAGTCTACAGGGGTGGCTACACCTTC. The chain is built from TRBV20-1 and TRBJ1-2; TRBD1 matches 7 bases. The CDR3 length is 13 residues. With 3 bases clipped from V and 7 bases from J, the junction kept 8 bases outside the gene matches. Germline CDR1 reads DFQATT; CDR2 reads SNEGSKA (reference sequence).